What follows are 18 T cell receptor beta chains derived from one specimen sequenced in a study of beta chain features in type 1 diabetes (dated by TCRdb to 2016 to 2018). Overall study results and their limits: In all four CD4+ subsets, TCRB CDR3 length was moderately but significantly shorter in type 1 diabetes patients.

These TCRs are of unknown antigen specificity. Receptor libraries were prepared by the immunoSEQ multiplex PCR assay. The entire isolated RNA was reverse transcribed using the High Capacity cDNA Reverse Transcription Kit, and thus expressed TCRB transcripts were sequenced. As stored in TCRdb, this immuneACCESS dataset retains in-frame rearrangements with V and J assigned. A fraction of the clones does not appear; measured against another copy, unresolved V genes explain less than half of the discrepancy, and the remainder lacks a known reason. The sample includes about 700,000 clones, with roughly an eighth observed a single time. The ten largest clones add up to 0.022% of the sample. The sequenced sample consisted of naive CD4+ T cells from blood. The sample's cell subset or site label, decoded: true naive CD4+ T cells. The receptor source for this set is a man between 18 and 35 years old with type 1 diabetes.

The chain recombines TRBV7-9 with TRBJ1-6; no firm D call. From germline, CDR1 is SEHNR and CDR2 FQNEAQ (reference sequence). CDR3 size: 16 residues. V lost 5 bases, J lost 9 bases, and 20 bases lay in between. CDR3 DNA: TGTGCCAGCAGCCCCCAGGTGGCAGGATCGGGTTCACCCCTCCACTTT. Residues: CASSPQVAGSGSPLHF.

This clone was counted only a few times. The chain carries TRBV28 and TRBJ1-1; D is perhaps TRBD1 (6 bases). Germline assignment: CDR1 MDHEN and CDR2 SYDVKM. The CDR3 spans 15 residues. V lost 3 bases, J lost 1 base, and 12 bases lay in between. This CDR3 is CASSLRTVRNTEAFF. The CDR3 bases are TGTGCCAGCAGTTTGCGGACAGTTCGGAACACTGAAGCTTTCTTT.

V usage is TRBV10-1 and J usage is TRBJ2-3; the match to TRBD2 covers 12 bases. The CDR3 is made up of 16 amino acids. The V and J ends lost 3 bases and 6 bases, in that order; junction bases with no gene match: 7. Germline V gives CDR1 WNHNN, CDR2 SYGVQD (reference sequence). DNA for the CDR3: TGCGCCAGCAGTGAAGGCTTCCTAGCGGGGGGGGATACGCAGTATTTT. Amino acids: CASSEGFLAGGDTQYF.

The rearrangement joins TRBV7-3 to TRBJ2-1, with D perhaps matching TRBD2 (5 bases). The ends were cut back, 3 bases at V and 1 base at J, with 7 bases in the middle. The CDR3 spans 14 residues. The germline V gene has CDR1 SGHTA and CDR2 FQGTGA. In DNA form, the CDR3 reads TGTGCCAGCAGCTTTTCGGGGTCCTACAATGAGCAGTTCTTC. Translated: CASSFSGSYNEQFF.

There are a few counts of this clone. The chain links TRBV28 to TRBJ1-2; D is perhaps TRBD1 (6 bases). There are 14 residues in the CDR3. The V end lost 4 bases, the J end lost 8 bases, and 17 bases lay between the germline ends. Per the germline V gene, CDR1 is MDHEN and CDR2 is SYDVKM. The CDR3 here is CASSSGHPLRGYTF. The CDR3 DNA reads as TGTGCCAGCAGTTCGGGACATCCTTTGCGGGGCTACACCTTC.

The chain carries TRBV6-6 and TRBJ1-1; no clear D. Germline CDR1 reads MNHNY; CDR2 reads SVGAGI (reference sequence). CDR3 size: 14 residues. The V end lost 7 bases, the J end lost 0 bases, and 12 bases lay between the germline ends. CDR3 in DNA: TGTGCCAGCAATTCTCACAGTTTGAACACTGAAGCTTTCTTT. As protein: CASNSHSLNTEAFF.

This clone was observed a handful of times. This chain connects TRBV11-2 to TRBJ1-1; D is uncertain. The CDR3 contains 14 residues. The germline CDR1 and CDR2 sequences are SGHAT and FQNNGV. Trimming removed 2 bases at V and 3 bases at J, with 10 bases between. As DNA, the CDR3 is TGTGCCAGCAGCTTATTACGCTTAGACACTGAAGCTTTCTTT. Translated: CASSLLRLDTEAFF.

On this clone itself: The same CDR3 also results from other DNA sequences found in this sample. The rearrangement joins TRBV2 to TRBJ2-3; no clear D gene. The V end was cut by 8 bases, the J end by 0 bases, with 12 bases between. Germline V CDR1 and CDR2: SNHLY, FYNNEI. This CDR3 spans 14 amino acids. The CDR3 sequence: CASSDGRSTDTQYF. CDR3 DNA: TGTGCCAGCTCTGACGGCAGAAGCACAGATACGCAGTATTTT.

This chain uses TRBV19 with TRBJ1-6; D gene ambiguous. Per the germline V gene, CDR1 is LNHDA and CDR2 is SQIVND (reference sequence). Deletions cut 5 bases from V and 14 bases from J, with 22 bases between. The CDR3 loop spans 15 amino acids. The CDR3 reads CASSDPGTSKAALHF. DNA of the CDR3: TGTGCCAGTAGTGACCCGGGAACCAGTAAGGCGGCCCTCCACTTT.

The chain employs TRBV7-3 and TRBJ2-1; tentative D call: TRBD2 (6 bases). The CDR3 covers 14 residues. The ends were cut back, 5 bases at V and 7 bases at J, with 15 bases in the middle. Germline V gene data show CDR1 as SGHTA and CDR2 as FQGTGA. The chain's CDR3 is CASSHGTSSNEQFF. The CDR3, as DNA: TGTGCCAGCAGCCATGGGACTTCCAGTAATGAGCAGTTCTTC.

The rearrangement joins TRBV30 to TRBJ2-7; D is possibly TRBD1 (7 bases). This CDR3 spans 13 amino acids. Trimming shortened V by 6 bases and J by 1 base, and 13 bases separated the two germline ends. Germline CDR1 reads GTSNPN; CDR2 reads SVGIG (reference sequence). CDR3 DNA: TGTGCCTGTGGGGGGACAGCATCCTACGAGCAGTACTTC. As protein: CACGGTASYEQYF.

The chain carries TRBV6-1 and TRBJ1-5; maybe TRBD1 (6 bases). The germline gives CDR1 MNHNS, CDR2 SASEGT. CDR3 length: 15 amino acids. V shed 7 bases and J shed 2 bases, with 15 bases lying between them. In DNA form, the CDR3 reads TGTGCCAGCACAAAAAACGCAGGGGGCAATCAGCCCCAGCATTTT. Translation gives CASTKNAGGNQPQHF.

The chain carries TRBV14 and TRBJ2-2; D unresolved. Germline V gene sequence: CDR1 SGHDN, CDR2 FVKESK. V was cut by 2 bases and J by 6 bases, with 13 bases left in between. The CDR3 consists of 15 residues. CDR3 bases: TGTGCCAGCAGCCAATACGGGCCTACGGCCGGGGAGCTGTTTTTT. Its translation: CASSQYGPTAGELFF.

This chain joins TRBV25-1 and TRBJ2-7; 7 bases match TRBD1. CDR1 is MGHDK, CDR2 SYGVNS, per germline. Germline trimming cut 4 bases from V and 0 bases from J; bases unmatched to any gene: 6. CDR3 length: 15 amino acids. CDR3 amino acids: CASSAPTGSSYEQYF. In nucleotides, the CDR3 is TGTGCCAGCAGTGCCCCGACAGGGAGCTCCTACGAGCAGTACTTC.

V usage is TRBV30 and J usage is TRBJ1-3; 9 bases map to TRBD1. The CDR3 is 15 residues long. The V segment lost 1 base and the J segment 2 bases; nucleotides outside the gene matches: 3. Germline V gives CDR1 GTSNPN, CDR2 SVGIG (reference sequence). CDR3 DNA: TGTGCCTGGAGTGCGGGACAGGGTACTGGAAACACCATATATTTT. It yields the protein CAWSAGQGTGNTIYF.

This clone was observed a few times. The rearrangement links TRBV15 to TRBJ2-5; 7 bases fit TRBD2. The germline V gene has CDR1 LNHNV and CDR2 YYDKDF (reference sequence). This CDR3 is built from 12 residues. With 3 bases clipped from V and 11 bases from J, the junction kept 6 bases outside the gene matches. Here the CDR3 DNA reads TGTGCCACCAGCAGGGGAGGGGAACTACAGTACTTC. It yields the protein CATSRGGELQYF.

In its sample, this clone was seen a few times. V is TRBV4-1 and J is TRBJ1-2; D is unresolved. The V end lost 3 bases, the J end lost 1 base, and 15 bases lay between the germline ends. The CDR3 covers 16 residues. Germline CDR1 MGHRA, CDR2 YSYEKL. This CDR3 reads CASSHGPGPDNYGYTF. The CDR3 nucleotides are TGCGCCAGCAGCCACGGACCAGGACCAGATAACTATGGCTACACCTTC.

This clone was seen only a few times. Other DNA sequences within the sample encode an identical CDR3. The V and J genes are TRBV5-1 and TRBJ2-3; D possibly corresponds to TRBD2 (5 bases). The CDR3 is made up of 13 amino acids. The germline CDR1 and CDR2 sequences are SGHRS and YFSETQ. Trimming removed 0 bases at V and 6 bases at J, with 8 bases between. CDR3 protein: CASSLGTGDTQYF. The CDR3 DNA reads TGCGCCAGCAGCTTGGGGACTGGGGATACGCAGTATTTT. Supplemented by reference TRBV5-1 and TRBJ2-3, the full variable domain reads KAGVTQTPRYLIKTRGQQVTLSCSPISGHRSVSWYQQTPGQGLQFLFEYFSETQRNKGNFPGRFSGRQFSNSRSEMNVSTLELGDSALYLCASSLGTGDTQYFGPGTRLTVL.